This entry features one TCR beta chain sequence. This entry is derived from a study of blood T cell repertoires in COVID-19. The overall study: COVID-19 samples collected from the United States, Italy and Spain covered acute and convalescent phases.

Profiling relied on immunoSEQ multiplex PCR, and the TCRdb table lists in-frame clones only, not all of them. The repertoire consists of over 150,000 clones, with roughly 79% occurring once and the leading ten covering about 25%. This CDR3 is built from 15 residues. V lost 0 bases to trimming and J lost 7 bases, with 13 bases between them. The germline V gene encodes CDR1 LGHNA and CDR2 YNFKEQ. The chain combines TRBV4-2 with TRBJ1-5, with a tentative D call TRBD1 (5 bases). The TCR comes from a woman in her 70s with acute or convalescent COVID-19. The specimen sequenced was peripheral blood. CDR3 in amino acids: CASSQDGSGVQPQHF. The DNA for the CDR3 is TGTGCCAGCAGCCAAGATGGGTCGGGGGTGCAGCCCCAGCATTTT.